One and the same sample provided the 18 T cell receptor beta chains below, sequenced in a study of control samples from healthy donors and cancer patients. The repertoire was sequenced with immunoSEQ multiplex PCR; TCRdb's copy has only in-frame clones and lacks some. The sample contains about 42,000 clones, less than 85% of which appear only once. Sample: blood. All receptors come from a man between 60 and 75 years old in good health.

The chain carries TRBV15 and TRBJ1-2, with TRBD1 as a possible D gene (5 bases). V was shortened by 4 bases and J by 4 bases, with 16 bases between the two germline ends. Germline CDR1 is LNHNV and CDR2 is YYDKDF (reference sequence). This CDR3 region has 15 residues. CDR3 coding DNA: TGTGCCACCAGCACAGGTTGGGACCCCGCCTATGGCTACACCTTC. It encodes CATSTGWDPAYGYTF.

The J gene is TRBJ1-1, the V gene TRBV6-5, with D possibly TRBD1 on 5 matching bases. V lost 2 bases to trimming and J lost 11 bases, with 12 bases between them. CDR1 is MNHEY and CDR2 is SVGAGI in the germline V gene. This CDR3 has 12 residues. The CDR3 region is CASSYGRGRAFF. The CDR3 DNA is TGTGCCAGCAGTTACGGTAGGGGCAGGGCTTTCTTT.

The chain has TRBV5-6 and TRBJ1-5; D is possibly TRBD1 (6 bases). The germline V gene encodes CDR1 SGHDT and CDR2 YYEEEE. The CDR3 contains 15 residues. V was trimmed by 4 bases and J by 6 bases, leaving 17 bases between them. The CDR3 region has the DNA TGTGCCAGCAGCCCCGGGGGCAGGGCTGGTCAGCCCCAGCATTTT. It encodes CASSPGGRAGQPQHF.

J is TRBJ1-2 and V is TRBV27; 8 bases align to TRBD1. J was trimmed by 7 bases and V by 2 bases; bases with no gene match: 9. Germline loops: CDR1 MNHEY, CDR2 SMNVEV (reference sequence). This CDR3 has 15 residues. CDR3 coding DNA: TGTGCCAGCAGTTTAGGAGGACAGGGTGGTTCTGGCTACACCTTC. It codes for CASSLGGQGGSGYTF.

The rearrangement links TRBV7-3 to TRBJ2-2; TRBD2 is a possible D gene (5 bases). CDR3 length: 16 amino acids. Germline values: CDR1 SGHTA, CDR2 FQGTGA. Trimming pared 5 bases from V and 6 bases from J, leaving 19 bases between. The DNA for the CDR3 is TGTGCCAGCAGCACACAAGGACTCCCGGTTCCCGGGGAGCTGTTTTTT. Translated, it gives CASSTQGLPVPGELFF.

This clone occurred a few times. This chain links TRBV29-1 with TRBJ1-2, with D unclear. Germline V lookup: CDR1 SQVTM, CDR2 ANQGSEA. Trimming shortened V by 4 bases and J by 0 bases, and 12 bases separated the two germline ends. This CDR3 contains 14 residues. The CDR3 is CSVVISPSNYGYTF. In nucleotides, the CDR3 is TGCAGCGTTGTAATTTCACCTTCTAACTATGGCTACACCTTC.

The chain carries TRBV18 and TRBJ2-6, with D possibly matching TRBD2 (6 bases). Germline CDR1 KGHSH, CDR2 LQKENI. V was clipped by 6 bases and J by 2 bases, with 11 bases between them. The CDR3 consists of 15 residues. This CDR3 is CASSQRTTGANVLTF. The CDR3 DNA sequence: TGTGCCAGCTCCCAAAGGACTACTGGGGCCAACGTCCTGACTTTC.

V is TRBV7-9 and J is TRBJ1-2; 7 nucleotides align to TRBD1. Germline CDR1 reads SEHNR; CDR2 reads FQNEAQ (reference sequence). The CDR3 has 14 residues. Trimming at V came to 3 bases and at J to 4 bases, leaving 5 bases not matched to a gene. The chain's CDR3 is CASSFTGATYGYTF. CDR3 nucleotides: TGTGCCAGCAGCTTTACAGGGGCCACCTATGGCTACACCTTC.

The rearrangement uses TRBV5-4 and TRBJ2-5; the D is unclear. V was cut by 0 bases and J by 0 bases, with 6 bases left in between. Looked up from germline, CDR1 is SGHNT and CDR2 is YYREEE (reference sequence). This CDR3 is 14 amino acids long. The CDR3: CASSLELYQETQYF. The CDR3 DNA follows: TGTGCCAGCAGCTTGGAATTGTACCAAGAGACCCAGTACTTC. The full variable domain, completed using reference TRBV5-4 and TRBJ2-5, is ETGVTQSPTHLIKTRGQQVTLRCSSQSGHNTVSWYQQALGQGPQFIFQYYREEENGRGNFPPRFSGLQFPNYSSELNVNALELDDSALYLCASSLELYQETQYFGPGTRLLVL.

In DNA, the CDR3 is TGTGCCAGCAGGACGGGACAGGGGGGAGAAAAACTGTTTTTT. Translation: CASRTGQGGEKLFF. The chain employs TRBV2 and TRBJ1-4, with TRBD1 matching 11 bases. CDR1 is SNHLY and CDR2 is FYNNEI in the germline V gene. Trimming cost V 6 bases and J 8 bases; bases outside gene matches: 5. This CDR3 contains 14 residues.

The rearrangement joins TRBV9 to TRBJ1-5; possibly TRBD1 for D (5 bases). V lost 3 bases and J lost 7, with 20 bases in between. CDR1 and CDR2 (germline): SGDLS, YYNGEE. The CDR3 has 16 residues. CDR3 region: CASSGAGVGVGQPQHF. The CDR3 nucleotides are TGTGCCAGCAGCGGGGCCGGGGTGGGGGTCGGGCAGCCCCAGCATTTT.

This clone was recorded only once. This chain uses TRBV5-4 with TRBJ1-2, with D possibly TRBD1 on 5 matching bases. From germline, CDR1 is SGHNT and CDR2 YYREEE (reference sequence). V lost 4 bases to trimming and J lost 4 bases, with 8 bases between them. CDR3 length: 12 amino acids. The CDR3 sequence is CASSPGVYGYTF. The CDR3 coding sequence is TGTGCCAGCAGCCCGGGGGTCTATGGCTACACCTTC. Variable domain in full (rest from reference TRBV5-4 and TRBJ1-2): ETGVTQSPTHLIKTRGQQVTLRCSSQSGHNTVSWYQQALGQGPQFIFQYYREEENGRGNFPPRFSGLQFPNYSSELNVNALELDDSALYLCASSPGVYGYTFGSGTRLTVV.

In this sample, this clone turned up many times. The chain combines TRBV18 with TRBJ1-4; a weak D match, TRBD1 (5 bases). The CDR3 runs to 13 residues. V shed 2 bases and J shed 12 bases, with 13 bases lying between them. Germline values: CDR1 KGHSH, CDR2 LQKENI. The CDR3 DNA follows: TGTGCCAGCTCACCAGAGAGACAGACGGAACTGTTTTTT. The encoded protein is CASSPERQTELFF.

The table lists this clone with a few counts. V gene TRBV4-3 combines with J gene TRBJ2-7; D possibly corresponds to TRBD2 (6 bases). The length of the CDR3 is 13 residues. Trimming removed 6 bases from V and 6 bases from J, with 15 bases in between. Germline V gives CDR1 LGHNA, CDR2 YSLEER. DNA for the CDR3: TGCGCCAGCAGGTCTTCTCAGGGAGGCGAGCAGTACTTC. Its protein is CASRSSQGGEQYF.

This clone was seen a handful of times. This chain joins TRBV29-1 and TRBJ1-1; TRBD1 might be the D (6 bases). This CDR3 comprises 12 residues. Looked up from germline, CDR1 is SQVTM and CDR2 is ANQGSEA. Trimming removed 5 bases at V and 3 bases at J, with 10 bases between. The CDR3: CSVYDRYTEAFF. The CDR3 coding sequence is TGCAGCGTTTATGACAGGTACACTGAAGCTTTCTTT.

The chain links TRBV19 to TRBJ1-2, with 7 bases identical to TRBD1. CDR1 and CDR2 (germline): LNHDA, SQIVND (reference sequence). The CDR3 loop spans 15 amino acids. The V and J ends lost 5 bases and 4 bases, in that order; junction bases with no gene match: 10. As DNA, the CDR3 is TGTGCCAGTAGTCCCCGCCCGGGACAGTTCTATGGCTACACCTTC. It specifies CASSPRPGQFYGYTF.

The chain recombines TRBV7-2 with TRBJ1-6, with D perhaps TRBD1 (5 bases). The CDR3 is made up of 15 amino acids. The germline V gene has CDR1 SGHTA and CDR2 FQGNSA. The V and J ends lost 5 bases and 4 bases respectively, with 12 bases between them. The CDR3 loop is CASSPGQLYNSPLHF. CDR3 DNA sequence: TGTGCCAGCAGCCCGGGGCAGTTATATAATTCACCCCTCCACTTT. The whole variable domain, remainder taken from reference TRBV7-2 and TRBJ1-6, is GAGVSQSPSNKVTEKGKDVELRCDPISGHTALYWYRQSLGQGLEFLIYFQGNSAPDKSGLPSDRFSAERTGGSVSTLTIQRTQQEDSAVYLCASSPGQLYNSPLHFGNGTRLTVT.

The rearrangement links TRBV29-1 to TRBJ1-1; no clear D gene. V lost 5 bases and J lost 6, with 16 bases in between. Germline assignment: CDR1 SQVTM and CDR2 ANQGSEA. CDR3 length: 13 amino acids. The CDR3 DNA follows: TGCAGCGTTTTGTCCCTTGCATTTTCTGAAGCTTTCTTT. Amino acids: CSVLSLAFSEAFF. The full variable domain, completed using reference TRBV29-1 and TRBJ1-1, is SAVISQKPSRDICQRGTSLTIQCQVDSQVTMMFWYRQQPGQSLTLIATANQGSEATYESGFVIDKFPISRPNLTFSTLTVSNMSPEDSSIYLCSVLSLAFSEAFFGQGTRLTVV.